This TCR beta chain was sequenced in a study of metastatic and nonmetastatic thyroid tumors. Study in general: Where malignant and benign thyroid patients were concerned, repertoires were compared across blood and tumor or nodule tissue.

The germline CDR1 and CDR2 sequences are SGHRS and YFSETQ. V gave up 0 bases and J gave up 5 bases, with 14 bases separating them. This CDR3 contains 15 residues. In the original analysis: A distant-metastasis classifier for papillary thyroid cancer was built using CDR3 differences across clinicopathological groups. From the PCR reads, TCRdb re-called clones with MiXCR. TCRdb assigned the V and J calls; the authors' analysis was not used. The table records just over 40,000 clones, over 9.5% of them present only once. Prior to thyroid surgery, none of the patients had received any treatment. This clone was recorded at least ten times. The antigen is not known. General study results and limits: Malignant thyroid tumors reportedly had TCR beta diversity that was significantly higher than in benign nodules, in blood and tumor.

The receptor's source is a female donor with papillary thyroid cancer or a benign thyroid nodule (not recorded which). Some clones in this sample may be carry-over from other donors' samples. The sequenced sample consisted of blood. The J gene is TRBJ2-5, the V gene TRBV5-1; tentatively, D is TRBD1 or TRBD2 (5 bases each). The CDR3 nucleotides are TGCGCCAGCAGCTTGGGGACCCAGGGAGCCGAGACCCAGTACTTC. Translation: CASSLGTQGAETQYF.